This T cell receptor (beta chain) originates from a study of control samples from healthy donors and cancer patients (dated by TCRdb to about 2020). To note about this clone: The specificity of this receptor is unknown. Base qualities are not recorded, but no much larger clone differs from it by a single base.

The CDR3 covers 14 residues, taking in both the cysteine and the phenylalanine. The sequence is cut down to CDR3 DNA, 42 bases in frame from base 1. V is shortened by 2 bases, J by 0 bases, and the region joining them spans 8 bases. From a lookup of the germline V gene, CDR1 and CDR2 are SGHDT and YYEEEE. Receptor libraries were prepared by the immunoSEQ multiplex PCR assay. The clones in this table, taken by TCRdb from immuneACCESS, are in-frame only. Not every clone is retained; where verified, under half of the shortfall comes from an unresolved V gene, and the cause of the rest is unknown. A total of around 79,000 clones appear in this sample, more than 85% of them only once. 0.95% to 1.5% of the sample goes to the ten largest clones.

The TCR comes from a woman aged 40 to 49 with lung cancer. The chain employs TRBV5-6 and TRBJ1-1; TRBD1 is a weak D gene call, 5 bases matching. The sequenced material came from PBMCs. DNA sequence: TGTGCCAGCAGCTTCAGAGGGGTGAACACTGAAGCTTTCTTT. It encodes CASSFRGVNTEAFF.